This T cell receptor (beta chain) was sequenced for a study of blood T cell repertoires in COVID-19. Study-wide context: Donors in the United States, Italy and Spain gave samples during acute or convalescent COVID-19. Sample material is recorded as cDNA or gDNA derived from T cells, B-cell-depleted T cells, or PBMCs.

CDR3 size: 13 residues. V dropped 5 bases and J dropped 6 bases, with 10 bases sitting between them. Germline CDR1 and CDR2: LGHDT and YNNKEL (reference sequence). The Seattle patients, enrolled during active infection, were followed longitudinally. Authors' processing steps: Cell counts per sample came from amplifying reference gene primers. Clones were read by immunoSEQ multiplex PCR, and TCRdb kept only the in-frame ones, dropping some. The DNA gave D and trimming, while V, J and clone size come from that table. The sample consists of around 230,000 clones, about nine tenths of them appearing once.

J is TRBJ2-2 and V is TRBV3-1 (or the pseudogene TRBV3-2), with D perhaps matching TRBD1 (6 bases). What was sequenced was peripheral blood. The receptor was derived from a man in his fifties or sixties with COVID-19, enrolled during active disease. The CDR3, as DNA: TGTGCCAGCAGCTATACAGGGTCCGGGGAGCTGTTTTTT. It codes for CASSYTGSGELFF.